This entry lists 19 T cell receptor beta chains sequenced from one sample in a study of memory CD4+ T cells and cytomegalovirus serostatus. The repertoire was sequenced with immunoSEQ multiplex PCR; TCRdb's copy has only in-frame clones and lacks some. This sample yields just under 60,000 clones, of which roughly 81% are seen a single time; approximately 0.99% belongs to the top ten. Single viable CD3+CD4+CD8-CD45RO+ cells were sorted as the memory CD4+ T cells. The sample comprised memory CD4+ T cells from blood. The source of these receptors is an adult in good health and CMV-seronegative.

This chain links TRBV4-2 with TRBJ2-3; 8 positions agree with TRBD2. CDR1 LGHNA and CDR2 YNFKEQ come from the germline V gene. V trimming: 2 bases; J trimming: 1 base; junction bases outside the gene matches: 5. There are 16 residues in the CDR3. The CDR3 protein is CASSQQSGSGTDTQYF. Here the CDR3 DNA reads TGTGCCAGCAGCCAACAGAGCGGGAGTGGCACAGATACGCAGTATTTT.

J is TRBJ2-1 and V is TRBV5-1, with no clear D. The germline V and J ends were trimmed by 0 bases and 10 bases, with 17 bases remaining between them. CDR1 is SGHRS, CDR2 YFSETQ, per germline. The CDR3 sequence is 15 residues long. The CDR3 is CASSLAPGTAREQFF. CDR3 nucleotide sequence: TGCGCCAGCAGCTTGGCCCCCGGCACAGCAAGGGAGCAGTTCTTC.

The rearrangement joins TRBV5-4 to TRBJ2-1, with 9 bases that match TRBD2. The CDR3 is 16 residues long. The trim removed 0 bases at V and 7 bases at J, leaving 8 bases unmatched. CDR1 SGHNT and CDR2 YYREEE come from the germline V gene (reference sequence). As DNA, the CDR3 is TGTGCCAGCAGCTTGGCATTGCGGGAGGGTTGGAATGAGCAGTTCTTC. It translates to CASSLALREGWNEQFF.

The V gene is TRBV5-1, the J gene TRBJ2-7, with D maybe TRBD1 (9 bases). CDR1 is SGHRS, CDR2 YFSETQ, per germline. The CDR3 spans 18 residues. V was shortened by 2 bases and J by 4 bases, with 25 bases between the two germline ends. The CDR3 nucleotides are TGCGCCAGCAGCTTCTGGCGGGCGGGACAGGGACTAGGTTACGAGCAGTACTTC. It codes for CASSFWRAGQGLGYEQYF.

This chain uses TRBV6-5 with TRBJ1-2, with unresolved D. The CDR3 has 14 residues. V was pared by 2 bases and J by 7 bases, with 14 bases between. Per germline, CDR1 MNHEY and CDR2 SVGAGI. The CDR3 here is CASSYDTRSRGYTF. CDR3 in DNA: TGTGCCAGCAGTTACGACACCCGTTCGCGTGGCTACACCTTC.

The V call is TRBV19, the J call TRBJ2-2; TRBD1 agrees at 8 bases. CDR1 and CDR2 (germline): LNHDA, SQIVND (reference sequence). CDR3 length: 14 residues. Trimming removed 9 bases from V and 6 bases from J; junction bases left unmatched: 9. CDR3: CASQGANNAGELFF. CDR3 sequence (DNA): TGTGCCAGCCAGGGGGCGAATAATGCCGGGGAGCTGTTTTTT. Full variable domain (rest looked up from reference TRBV19 and TRBJ2-2): DGGITQSPKYLFRKEGQNVTLSCEQNLNHDAMYWYRQDPGQGLRLIYYSQIVNDFQKGDIAEGYSVSREKKESFPLTVTSAQKNPTAFYLCASQGANNAGELFFGEGSRLTVL.

CDR3 DNA sequence: TGTGCCAGCTCAACAAAGACAAGGGGTGAAGCTTTCTTT. Translated, it gives CASSTKTRGEAFF. V is TRBV18 and J is TRBJ1-1; tentatively, D is TRBD1 (5 bases). V was cut by 5 bases and J by 7 bases, with 14 bases left in between. The V gene's germline CDR1 is KGHSH and CDR2 LQKENI. The CDR3 totals 13 residues.

This chain connects TRBV30 to TRBJ2-1; 9 bases fit TRBD2. CDR3 length: 14 residues. V was clipped by 0 bases and J by 6 bases; unmatched bases: 3. Looked up from germline, CDR1 is GTSNPN and CDR2 is SVGIG (reference sequence). The CDR3 region is CAWSVGLAFNEQFF. In DNA form, the CDR3 reads TGTGCCTGGAGTGTGGGACTAGCTTTCAATGAGCAGTTCTTC.

The chain recombines TRBV19 with TRBJ1-2, with no clear D. This CDR3 spans 15 amino acids. Trimming pared 8 bases from V and 0 bases from J, leaving 16 bases between. Germline V CDR1 and CDR2: LNHDA, SQIVND (reference sequence). The CDR3 DNA reads TGTGCCAGTGCTGATTTCGGGAACCCTAACTATGGCTACACCTTC. Its protein product is CASADFGNPNYGYTF. Full variable domain (rest looked up from reference TRBV19 and TRBJ1-2): DGGITQSPKYLFRKEGQNVTLSCEQNLNHDAMYWYRQDPGQGLRLIYYSQIVNDFQKGDIAEGYSVSREKKESFPLTVTSAQKNPTAFYLCASADFGNPNYGYTFGSGTRLTVV.

The rearrangement joins TRBV4-2 to TRBJ1-3; no clear D. In germline, CDR1 is LGHNA, CDR2 YNFKEQ. Between the trimmed V and J ends, which lost 0 bases and 5 bases, there was a span of 11 bases. This CDR3 is built from 15 residues. CDR3 coding DNA: TGTGCCAGCAGCCAAGATCTCGGTGGGAGAAACACCATATATTTT. It is translated as CASSQDLGGRNTIYF.

The rearrangement joins TRBV5-1 to TRBJ1-2; 7 nucleotides agree with TRBD1. CDR1 and CDR2 (germline): SGHRS, YFSETQ. The CDR3 has 14 residues. Trimming at V came to 4 bases and at J to 1 base, leaving 4 bases not matched to a gene. CDR3 sequence: CASSGRDSNYGYTF. In nucleotides, the CDR3 is TGCGCCAGCAGCGGCCGGGACAGTAACTATGGCTACACCTTC.

This clone is a singleton in its sample. V is TRBV5-5 and J is TRBJ1-4; D call uncertain. Germline CDR1 is SGHKS and CDR2 is YYEKEE (reference sequence). The CDR3 is 13 residues long. Trimming stripped 4 bases from V and 5 bases from J, with 9 bases between. The CDR3: CASSPLHNEKLFF. CDR3 coding DNA: TGTGCCAGCAGCCCCCTTCACAATGAAAAACTGTTTTTT.

The V call is TRBV9, the J call TRBJ1-1, with a possible D match to TRBD1 (5 bases). The CDR3 sequence is 13 residues long. V was clipped by 4 bases and J by 1 base, with 8 bases between them. The germline V gene has CDR1 SGDLS and CDR2 YYNGEE. The CDR3 bases are TGTGCCAGCAGCTTTAGGGGGAACACTGAAGCTTTCTTT. Translated, it gives CASSFRGNTEAFF. Full variable domain (missing parts from reference TRBV9 and TRBJ1-1): DSGVTQTPKHLITATGQRVTLRCSPRSGDLSVYWYQQSLDQGLQFLIQYYNGEERAKGNILERFSAQQFPDLHSELNLSSLELGDSALYFCASSFRGNTEAFFGQGTRLTVV.

This clone appeared once. The gene calls are TRBV7-8 and TRBJ1-2; 7 bases agree with TRBD1. J was trimmed by 3 bases and V by 5 bases; bases with no gene match: 9. This CDR3 region has 15 residues. In germline, CDR1 is SGHVS, CDR2 FQNEAQ. For the CDR3, the DNA is TGTGCCAGCAGCGGGCTTGGACAGGAAGACTATGGCTACACCTTC. Translation: CASSGLGQEDYGYTF.

The chain joins TRBV7-9 to TRBJ2-2, with 8 bases matching TRBD2. Trimming cost V 3 bases and J 0 bases; bases outside gene matches: 9. Germline V gene sequence: CDR1 SEHNR, CDR2 FQNEAQ (reference sequence). The CDR3 is 18 amino acids. The CDR3 nucleotides read TGTGCCAGCAGCTTTCGGGGGGGAGGGCCGTCGAACACCGGGGAGCTGTTTTTT. As protein: CASSFRGGGPSNTGELFF.

The genes are TRBV2 and TRBJ1-1, with 7 bases aligning to TRBD1. The junction had 5 bases not matched to a gene; V was cut back by 4 bases and J by 6 bases. Germline V gives CDR1 SNHLY, CDR2 FYNNEI. This CDR3 spans 13 amino acids. For the CDR3, the DNA is TGTGCCAGCAGTGTCACAGGGGACGCTGAAGCTTTCTTT. Protein: CASSVTGDAEAFF.

The chain couples TRBV29-1 to TRBJ2-3, with D tentatively TRBD1 (5 bases). The CDR3 is made up of 14 amino acids. With 3 bases removed from V and 3 bases from J, the gap between germline ends came to 13 bases. Germline loops: CDR1 SQVTM, CDR2 ANQGSEA. CDR3 protein: CSVDSPQGTDTQYF. The CDR3 region has the DNA TGCAGCGTTGACTCGCCCCAGGGTACAGATACGCAGTATTTT.

The V and J genes are TRBV27 and TRBJ1-1; no firm D call. V lost 5 bases and J 6 bases, leaving 13 bases between the germline ends. CDR3 length: 13 amino acids. Germline V CDR1 and CDR2: MNHEY, SMNVEV (reference sequence). The CDR3 reads CASSPNVIAEAFF. The CDR3 DNA reads TGTGCCAGCAGTCCCAACGTAATCGCTGAAGCTTTCTTT.

The chain joins TRBV2 to TRBJ2-1; 7 bases are shared with TRBD1. Looked up from germline, CDR1 is SNHLY and CDR2 is FYNNEI. This CDR3 has 15 residues. The J segment lost 1 base and the V segment lost 4 bases, leaving 4 bases of the junction unmatched. The CDR3 here is CASSGYRGSYNEQFF. For the CDR3, the DNA is TGTGCCAGCAGTGGCTACAGGGGATCCTACAATGAGCAGTTCTTC.